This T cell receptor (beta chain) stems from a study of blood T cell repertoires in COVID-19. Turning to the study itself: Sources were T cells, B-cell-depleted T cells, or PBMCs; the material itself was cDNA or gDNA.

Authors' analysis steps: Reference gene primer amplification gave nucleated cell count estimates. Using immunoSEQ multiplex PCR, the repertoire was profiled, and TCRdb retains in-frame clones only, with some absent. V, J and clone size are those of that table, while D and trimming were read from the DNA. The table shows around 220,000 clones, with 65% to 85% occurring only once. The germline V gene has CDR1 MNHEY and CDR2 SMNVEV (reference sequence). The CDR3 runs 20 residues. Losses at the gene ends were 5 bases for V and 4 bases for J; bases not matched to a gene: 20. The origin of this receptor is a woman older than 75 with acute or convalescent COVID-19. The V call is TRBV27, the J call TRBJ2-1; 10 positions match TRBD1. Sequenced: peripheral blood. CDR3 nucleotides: TGTGCCAGCAGTCTAGGACAGGGGGAGGGGTACCGGGATCCTTACAATGAGCAGTTCTTC. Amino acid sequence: CASSLGQGEGYRDPYNEQFF.